Below, 32 T cell receptor beta chains from the same sample are listed, as sequenced in a study of cytomegalovirus exposure and HLA in healthy donors. PCR employed 60 Vbeta and 13 Jbeta primers. Assay: immunoSEQ multiplex PCR; the TCRdb copy retains only in-frame clones and omits some. This repertoire includes some 120,000 clones. Input material: PBMCs. These receptors were obtained from a man between 35 and 55 years old in good health and CMV-seropositive.

The chain has TRBV15 and TRBJ1-5; D gene unclear. The CDR3 runs to 14 residues. Between the trimmed V and J ends, which lost 0 bases and 6 bases, there was a span of 9 bases. Germline V CDR1 and CDR2: LNHNV, YYDKDF (reference sequence). The CDR3 DNA reads TGTGCCACCAGCAGAGATACTACTCGTCAGCCCCAGCATTTT. Translated: CATSRDTTRQPQHF.

The J gene is TRBJ1-5, the V gene TRBV6-5; D is possibly TRBD1 (5 bases). This CDR3 contains 14 residues. V was clipped by 5 bases and J by 6 bases, with 14 bases between them. In germline, CDR1 is MNHEY, CDR2 SVGAGI. CDR3 sequence (DNA): TGTGCCAGCAGTATGGGGGGAGGAGGTCAGCCCCAGCATTTT. This gives the protein CASSMGGGGQPQHF.

V usage is TRBV25-1 and J usage is TRBJ2-7; the match to TRBD2 covers 7 bases. CDR1 is MGHDK and CDR2 is SYGVNS in the germline V gene. There are 14 residues in the CDR3. The ends lost 6 bases at V and 2 bases at J; junction bases unmatched: 7. The CDR3 DNA follows: TGTGCCAGCAGACTAAGCGGGGTAACCTACGAGCAGTACTTC. It codes for CASRLSGVTYEQYF.

This chain connects TRBV6-5 to TRBJ2-1, with 7 bases lining up with TRBD1. Per the germline V gene, CDR1 is MNHEY and CDR2 is SVGAGI. The CDR3 is 14 residues long. The J segment lost 7 bases and the V segment lost 2 bases, leaving 5 bases of the junction unmatched. CDR3 sequence (DNA): TGTGCCAGCAGTTACGTGTCGACAGGGAATGAGCAGTTCTTC. Its protein product is CASSYVSTGNEQFF.

The chain recombines TRBV7-9 with TRBJ2-1; 12 bases match TRBD2. The CDR3 covers 15 residues. Germline CDR1 is SEHNR and CDR2 is FQNEAQ (reference sequence). V was clipped by 5 bases and J by 9 bases; unmatched bases: 8. The CDR3 spells CASSVGLAGFSEQFF. CDR3 nucleotide sequence: TGTGCCAGCAGCGTAGGACTAGCGGGATTCAGTGAGCAGTTCTTC.

This chain connects TRBV7-2 to TRBJ2-1, with 8 nucleotides matching TRBD2. This CDR3 is built from 15 residues. The ends lost 3 bases at V and 8 bases at J; junction bases unmatched: 9. Germline V gene data show CDR1 as SGHTA and CDR2 as FQGNSA. The CDR3 region is CASSFGGRWMDEQFF. CDR3 nucleotides: TGTGCCAGCAGCTTTGGCGGGAGGTGGATGGATGAGCAGTTCTTC.

The chain carries TRBV7-2 and TRBJ2-5; D not resolved. V shed 5 bases and J shed 5 bases, with 18 bases lying between them. The CDR3 length is 15 residues. From germline, CDR1 is SGHTA and CDR2 FQGNSA. The CDR3, as DNA: TGTGCCAGCAGCCCGAGCCGTCCCGCTAAGGAGACCCAGTACTTC. Translation gives CASSPSRPAKETQYF.

This sequence joins TRBV14 and TRBJ2-3; TRBD2 agrees at 16 bases. The CDR3 extends over 21 amino acids. The trim removed 2 bases at V and 2 bases at J, leaving 13 bases unmatched. Germline CDR1 is SGHDN and CDR2 is FVKESK. In nucleotides, the CDR3 is TGTGCCAGCAGCCAAACCCCGGGACTAGCGGGAGGGCCTATCAACACAGATACGCAGTATTTT. Translating it yields CASSQTPGLAGGPINTDTQYF.

This rearrangement joins TRBV29-1 to TRBJ2-1, with 7 positions matching TRBD1. This CDR3 is built from 14 residues. The germline CDR1 and CDR2 sequences are SQVTM and ANQGSEA. The V gene end was trimmed by 6 bases and the J gene end by 5 bases; junction bases not matched to a gene: 10. In DNA, the CDR3 is TGCAGCGTGAAGGGGACAGTTGCTCACAATGAGCAGTTCTTC. This sequence encodes CSVKGTVAHNEQFF.

The chain joins TRBV18 to TRBJ2-6; 8 nucleotides line up with TRBD1. The V and J ends lost 1 base and 0 bases, in that order; junction bases with no gene match: 8. The CDR3 is 19 amino acids. The germline CDR1 and CDR2 sequences are KGHSH and LQKENI. The CDR3 is CASSPLAGTGSSGANVLTF. CDR3 sequence (DNA): TGTGCCAGCTCACCACTAGCCGGGACAGGAAGCTCTGGGGCCAACGTCCTGACTTTC.

V is TRBV29-1 and J is TRBJ1-4; 7 positions agree with TRBD1. CDR1 is SQVTM and CDR2 is ANQGSEA in the germline V gene. The CDR3 totals 13 residues. The J segment lost 8 bases and the V segment lost 2 bases, leaving 5 bases of the junction unmatched. The DNA of the CDR3 is TGCAGCGTTGAACCGCGACAGGGCGAAAAACTGTTTTTT. As protein: CSVEPRQGEKLFF.

The chain is built from TRBV11-2 and TRBJ2-7; 8 bases agree with TRBD1. The CDR3 loop spans 15 amino acids. The junction had 7 bases not matched to a gene; V was cut back by 4 bases and J by 2 bases. Germline CDR1 and CDR2: SGHAT and FQNNGV. CDR3 region: CASSSGTGIAYEQYF. CDR3 nucleotides: TGTGCCAGCAGCTCCGGGACAGGCATCGCCTACGAGCAGTACTTC.

The genes are TRBV6-1 and TRBJ2-5, with TRBD2 identical over 9 bases. The germline gives CDR1 MNHNS, CDR2 SASEGT. The length of the CDR3 is 15 residues. J gave up 7 bases and V 0 bases, and 6 bases lay outside the gene matches. The CDR3 region is CASSEAASGIMTQYF. CDR3 sequence (DNA): TGTGCCAGCAGTGAAGCGGCTAGCGGGATAATGACCCAGTACTTC.

The genes are TRBV28 and TRBJ1-1; 8 nucleotides agree with TRBD1. This CDR3 comprises 14 residues. Germline CDR1 MDHEN, CDR2 SYDVKM. The J segment lost 0 bases and the V segment lost 8 bases, leaving 5 bases of the junction unmatched. CDR3 bases: TGTGCCAGCGGACAGGGCCCCATGAACACTGAAGCTTTCTTT. Protein: CASGQGPMNTEAFF. The variable domain in full, with the rest retrieved from reference TRBV28 and TRBJ1-1, is DVKVTQSSRYLVKRTGEKVFLECVQDMDHENMFWYRQDPGLGLRLIYFSYDVKMKEKGDIPEGYSVSREKKERFSLILESASTNQTSMYLCASGQGPMNTEAFFGQGTRLTVV.

The chain couples TRBV7-6 to TRBJ2-2; D might be TRBD2 (6 bases). Trimming stripped 2 bases from V and 1 base from J, with 8 bases between. The CDR3 spans 15 residues. The V gene's germline CDR1 is SGHVS and CDR2 FNYEAQ. Written as DNA, the CDR3 is TGTGCCAGCAGCTTATGGACTAAGAACACCGGGGAGCTGTTTTTT. Amino acids: CASSLWTKNTGELFF.

The chain is built from TRBV15 and TRBJ1-1; D is undetermined. The germline V and J ends were trimmed by 5 bases and 1 base, with 20 bases remaining between them. CDR3 length: 17 residues. Germline V lookup: CDR1 LNHNV, CDR2 YYDKDF (reference sequence). CDR3 in DNA: TGTGCCACCAGCCCCCGACCGGGGATCGGAAAGAACACTGAAGCTTTCTTT. Translation: CATSPRPGIGKNTEAFF.

V gene TRBV28 combines with J gene TRBJ1-2; D possibly corresponds to TRBD1 (5 bases). V was pared by 3 bases and J by 4 bases, with 9 bases between. The CDR3 loop spans 13 amino acids. Germline V CDR1 and CDR2: MDHEN, SYDVKM. The CDR3 sequence is CASSLGQTYGYTF. Here the CDR3 DNA reads TGTGCCAGCAGTTTGGGGCAGACCTATGGCTACACCTTC.

The V and J genes are TRBV27 and TRBJ2-1, with 8 bases aligning to TRBD2. The trim removed 3 bases at V and 6 bases at J, leaving 7 bases unmatched. The CDR3 has 15 amino acids. Germline V gene sequence: CDR1 MNHEY, CDR2 SMNVEV (reference sequence). The CDR3 region has the DNA TGTGCCAGCAGTTTTCGGGGGGGGGCGGGCAATGAGCAGTTCTTC. This translates into CASSFRGGAGNEQFF.

The chain employs TRBV4-3 and TRBJ2-2, with unresolved D. In germline, CDR1 is LGHNA, CDR2 YSLEER. The V and J ends lost 1 base and 4 bases respectively, with 13 bases between them. The CDR3 runs 16 residues. Here the CDR3 reads CASSQGDRSGTGELFF. DNA for the CDR3: TGCGCCAGCAGCCAAGGAGATAGATCCGGCACCGGGGAGCTGTTTTTT.

The chain has TRBV27 and TRBJ2-1, with 7 bases aligning to TRBD2. CDR3 size: 13 residues. J was trimmed by 12 bases and V by 3 bases; bases with no gene match: 8. The germline gives CDR1 MNHEY, CDR2 SMNVEV (reference sequence). The CDR3 nucleotides read TGTGCCAGCAGTTTGTCACCGGGACTATCGCAGTTCTTC. Encoded protein: CASSLSPGLSQFF.

The chain is built from TRBV28 and TRBJ1-3; possible D gene TRBD1, 6 bases. The length of the CDR3 is 14 residues. Trimming removed 10 bases from V and 0 bases from J, with 13 bases in between. The V gene's germline CDR1 is MDHEN and CDR2 SYDVKM. The CDR3 bases are TGTGCCACAAACAGGGTTCGCTCTGGAAACACCATATATTTT. Residues: CATNRVRSGNTIYF.

The genes are TRBV6-1 and TRBJ2-1, with 13 bases lining up with TRBD2. The CDR3 consists of 17 residues. J lost 3 bases, V lost 4 bases, and 6 bases had no gene match. Germline assignment: CDR1 MNHNS and CDR2 SASEGT. The CDR3 sequence is CASSVRTSGSFYNEQFF. The CDR3 DNA follows: TGTGCCAGCAGTGTTAGGACTAGCGGGAGCTTCTACAATGAGCAGTTCTTC.

The chain recombines TRBV19 with TRBJ1-2; D is perhaps TRBD1 (5 bases). Between the trimmed V and J ends, which lost 5 bases and 7 bases, there was a span of 11 bases. CDR1 is LNHDA and CDR2 is SQIVND in the germline V gene (reference sequence). This CDR3 contains 12 residues. This CDR3 reads CASSFRQTGYTF. CDR3 DNA sequence: TGTGCCAGTAGTTTCCGACAGACTGGCTACACCTTC. Full variable domain (rest looked up from reference TRBV19 and TRBJ1-2): DGGITQSPKYLFRKEGQNVTLSCEQNLNHDAMYWYRQDPGQGLRLIYYSQIVNDFQKGDIAEGYSVSREKKESFPLTVTSAQKNPTAFYLCASSFRQTGYTFGSGTRLTVV.

The rearrangement uses TRBV10-3 and TRBJ2-1; 12 bases match TRBD2. The CDR3 spans 21 residues. The J segment lost 2 bases and the V segment lost 2 bases, leaving 16 bases of the junction unmatched. CDR1 is ENHRY and CDR2 is SYGVKD in the germline V gene. The CDR3 is CAISEGPASGRAHAPYNEQFF. Written as DNA, the CDR3 is TGTGCCATCAGTGAGGGTCCGGCTAGCGGGAGGGCTCATGCCCCCTACAATGAGCAGTTCTTC.

V gene TRBV2 combines with J gene TRBJ2-7; 8 bases fit TRBD2. The germline gives CDR1 SNHLY, CDR2 FYNNEI. Trimming cost V 8 bases and J 3 bases; bases outside gene matches: 9. The CDR3 runs to 14 residues. The CDR3 nucleotides read TGTGCCAGCTACCGAGCGGGAGTCGTCTACGAGCAGTACTTC. This gives the protein CASYRAGVVYEQYF.

V and J are TRBV4-3 and TRBJ2-5; 8 bases line up with TRBD2. Germline V gene lookup returns CDR1 LGHNA and CDR2 YSLEER. The ends lost 5 bases at V and 4 bases at J; junction bases unmatched: 9. The length of the CDR3 is 15 residues. CDR3 sequence reads: CASSLGWLAGETQYF. As DNA, the CDR3 is TGCGCCAGCAGCTTAGGGTGGCTAGCGGGAGAGACCCAGTACTTC.

The CDR3 protein is CASSGLAGGGLETQYF. In DNA, the CDR3 is TGTGCCAGCAGCGGGCTAGCGGGAGGGGGGTTAGAGACCCAGTACTTC. The chain couples TRBV7-2 to TRBJ2-5; 12 bases fit TRBD2. The CDR3 covers 16 residues. V lost 5 bases, J lost 4 bases, and 8 bases stayed unmatched. The V gene's germline CDR1 is SGHTA and CDR2 FQGNSA.

This rearrangement joins TRBV27 to TRBJ1-1; perhaps TRBD1 as D (6 bases). The germline CDR1 and CDR2 sequences are MNHEY and SMNVEV (reference sequence). V dropped 6 bases and J dropped 3 bases, with 14 bases sitting between them. The CDR3 has 14 residues. The CDR3 loop reads CASRVQGTYTEAFF. The DNA for the CDR3 is TGTGCCAGCAGAGTTCAGGGGACGTACACTGAAGCTTTCTTT.

As to this clone: Other DNA sequences in this specimen translate into the identical CDR3. This rearrangement joins TRBV4-3 to TRBJ1-2, with D possibly TRBD1 on 6 matching bases. The germline V and J ends were trimmed by 0 bases and 8 bases, with 16 bases remaining between them. There are 15 residues in the CDR3. Germline V gene data show CDR1 as LGHNA and CDR2 as YSLEER. The DNA for the CDR3 is TGCGCCAGCAGCCAAGATGGAACGGACAGTGACGGCTACACCTTC. It specifies CASSQDGTDSDGYTF.

J is TRBJ2-1 and V is TRBV5-1, with D tentatively TRBD1 (5 bases). There are 13 residues in the CDR3. Germline V gene data show CDR1 as SGHRS and CDR2 as YFSETQ. V shed 5 bases and J shed 8 bases, with 14 bases lying between them. In nucleotides, the CDR3 is TGCGCCAGCAGACAGGACCGCCCCCATGAGCAGTTCTTC. This translates into CASRQDRPHEQFF. Variable domain in full (rest from reference TRBV5-1 and TRBJ2-1): KAGVTQTPRYLIKTRGQQVTLSCSPISGHRSVSWYQQTPGQGLQFLFEYFSETQRNKGNFPGRFSGRQFSNSRSEMNVSTLELGDSALYLCASRQDRPHEQFFGPGTRLTVL.

The rearrangement joins TRBV5-6 to TRBJ2-2; 9 bases line up with TRBD2. The junction had 4 bases not matched to a gene; V was cut back by 2 bases and J by 5 bases. The CDR3 spans 15 residues. Germline V gene sequence: CDR1 SGHDT, CDR2 YYEEEE. The CDR3 here is CASSFSGGYTGELFF. Written as DNA, the CDR3 is TGTGCCAGCAGCTTTAGCGGGGGTTATACCGGGGAGCTGTTTTTT.

This chain joins TRBV7-3 and TRBJ2-1; D might be TRBD2 (6 bases). Trimming took off 2 bases at V and 1 base at J, with 9 bases between the two ends. The germline gives CDR1 SGHTA, CDR2 FQGTGA. The CDR3 contains 15 residues. The CDR3 protein is CASSLGSGSYNEQFF. The DNA of the CDR3 is TGTGCCAGCAGCTTAGGTAGCGGTTCCTACAATGAGCAGTTCTTC.